Below are 27 T cell receptor beta chains sequenced from a single sample in a study of T cells in tuberculosis. The data were produced by immunoSEQ multiplex PCR, yet TCRdb's version contains in-frame clones alone and is incomplete. This table holds roughly 44,000 clones, nearly 95% found once. Sample: PBMCs. Every receptor here comes from a donor under 30 with latent tuberculosis or without tuberculosis infection.

The chain joins TRBV28 to TRBJ1-5; D is undetermined. V was clipped by 2 bases and J by 2 bases, with 4 bases between them. The V gene's germline CDR1 is MDHEN and CDR2 SYDVKM. There are 13 residues in the CDR3. Here the CDR3 reads CASSLQGNQPQHF. CDR3 nucleotides: TGTGCCAGCAGTTTACAGGGCAATCAGCCCCAGCATTTT.

This chain links TRBV19 with TRBJ1-4, with unresolved D. This CDR3 region has 15 residues. V lost 3 bases and J lost 5, with 13 bases in between. Germline V lookup: CDR1 LNHDA, CDR2 SQIVND (reference sequence). The chain's CDR3 is CASSIEGRGNEKLFF. The CDR3 DNA is TGTGCCAGTAGTATTGAGGGTCGAGGGAATGAAAAACTGTTTTTT.

This clone showed up just once. This chain connects TRBV7-2 to TRBJ1-5; D is possibly TRBD1 (5 bases). CDR1 is SGHTA and CDR2 is FQGNSA in the germline V gene. CDR3 size: 13 residues. V lost 5 bases and J lost 4, with 9 bases in between. The DNA of the CDR3 is TGTGCCAGCAGCGATCAGGGAAATCAGCCCCAGCATTTT. Translated, it gives CASSDQGNQPQHF.

This sequence joins TRBV19 and TRBJ2-7; possibly TRBD1 for D (6 bases). The germline V and J ends were trimmed by 2 bases and 5 bases, with 16 bases remaining between them. Germline loops: CDR1 LNHDA, CDR2 SQIVND (reference sequence). The CDR3 contains 15 residues. For the CDR3, the DNA is TGTGCCAGTAGTATACAGGGACATGCCCTTGACGAGCAGTACTTC. Translation gives CASSIQGHALDEQYF.

The genes are TRBV19 and TRBJ1-2; TRBD1 matches 8 bases. CDR3 size: 14 residues. After removal of 3 bases from V and 7 bases from J, the junction contained 7 bases not matched to a gene. The germline gives CDR1 LNHDA, CDR2 SQIVND (reference sequence). The CDR3, as DNA: TGTGCCAGTAGTATGGCGCAGGGGGCCCGTGGCTACACCTTC. This sequence encodes CASSMAQGARGYTF.

This clone has more than one count but fewer than ten. This sequence joins TRBV4-1 and TRBJ2-7; D is possibly TRBD2 (6 bases). Looked up from germline, CDR1 is MGHRA and CDR2 is YSYEKL. Trimming removed 2 bases from V and 2 bases from J, with 13 bases in between. The CDR3 totals 15 residues. DNA for the CDR3: TGCGCCAGCAGCCAAACCGGGACTCCAACCTACGAGCAGTACTTC. This sequence encodes CASSQTGTPTYEQYF.

CDR3: CASSSRTGKNTEAFF. The CDR3 nucleotides read TGTGCCAGCAGCTCCCGGACAGGGAAGAACACTGAAGCTTTCTTT. The chain uses TRBV7-9 and TRBJ1-1; 8 bases map to TRBD1. CDR1 and CDR2 (germline): SEHNR, FQNEAQ (reference sequence). The CDR3 has 15 amino acids. V dropped 4 bases and J dropped 1; count of bases not matched to a gene: 5.

The count of this clone is one. This sequence joins TRBV2 and TRBJ2-1, with 7 positions matching TRBD2. With V trimmed by 6 bases and J by 7 bases, 12 bases remained unmatched. Looked up from germline, CDR1 is SNHLY and CDR2 is FYNNEI. CDR3 size: 15 residues. For the CDR3, the DNA is TGTGCCAGCAGCAAGCTGGGACTACCTATTAATGAGCAGTTCTTC. This gives the protein CASSKLGLPINEQFF.

The V call is TRBV9, the J call TRBJ2-2, with D maybe TRBD2 (6 bases). CDR3 length equals 15 residues. Deletions cut 2 bases from V and 6 bases from J, with 14 bases between. The germline gives CDR1 SGDLS, CDR2 YYNGEE. DNA for the CDR3: TGTGCCAGCAGCGTCGCCGGGGACTTTCCCGGGGAGCTGTTTTTT. The encoded protein is CASSVAGDFPGELFF.

The rearrangement links TRBV5-5 to TRBJ1-5; the match to TRBD1 covers 10 bases. Germline trimming cut 0 bases from V and 4 bases from J; bases unmatched to any gene: 10. The CDR3 is 18 residues long. Germline loops: CDR1 SGHKS, CDR2 YYEKEE (reference sequence). CDR3 coding DNA: TGTGCCAGCAGCTTGGAACGGCAGGGACAGGGGATAAATCAGCCCCAGCATTTT. This encodes CASSLERQGQGINQPQHF.

This sequence joins TRBV9 and TRBJ2-2; D may be TRBD2 (6 bases). The CDR3 has 15 residues. V dropped 0 bases and J dropped 2 bases, with 8 bases sitting between them. CDR1 SGDLS and CDR2 YYNGEE come from the germline V gene. CDR3 region: CASSVAGVNTGELFF. The DNA for the CDR3 is TGTGCCAGCAGCGTAGCGGGGGTCAACACCGGGGAGCTGTTTTTT. The entire variable domain, with the rest obtained from reference TRBV9 and TRBJ2-2, is as follows: DSGVTQTPKHLITATGQRVTLRCSPRSGDLSVYWYQQSLDQGLQFLIQYYNGEERAKGNILERFSAQQFPDLHSELNLSSLELGDSALYFCASSVAGVNTGELFFGEGSRLTVL.

The J gene is TRBJ2-7, the V gene TRBV9, with TRBD1 matching over 7 bases. V shed 2 bases, J shed 2 bases, and the junction held 7 bases outside the gene matches. The length of the CDR3 is 15 residues. The germline V gene has CDR1 SGDLS and CDR2 YYNGEE. In nucleotides, the CDR3 is TGTGCCAGCAGCGTTTCCAGGACAGGAACCTACGAGCAGTACTTC. This sequence encodes CASSVSRTGTYEQYF.

The V and J genes are TRBV30 and TRBJ1-6; D gene uncertain. This CDR3 is 16 amino acids long. V was trimmed by 0 bases and J by 10 bases, leaving 19 bases between them. The germline CDR1 and CDR2 sequences are GTSNPN and SVGIG (reference sequence). The CDR3 sequence: CAWSVRSREGGSPLHF. The CDR3 nucleotides are TGTGCCTGGAGTGTACGATCCCGGGAGGGAGGGTCACCCCTCCACTTT.

This chain connects TRBV30 to TRBJ1-3; D gene uncertain. Between the trimmed V and J ends, which lost 3 bases and 2 bases, there was a span of 14 bases. This CDR3 contains 15 residues. CDR1 is GTSNPN, CDR2 SVGIG, per germline (reference sequence). CDR3 DNA: TGTGCCTGGAGCCCAGACTTGGGTCCTGGAAACACCATATATTTT. This codes for CAWSPDLGPGNTIYF. The variable domain in full, with the rest retrieved from reference TRBV30 and TRBJ1-3, is SQTIHQWPATLVQPVGSPLSLECTVEGTSNPNLYWYRQAAGRGLQLLFYSVGIGQISSEVPQNLSASRPQDRQFILSSKKLLLSDSGFYLCAWSPDLGPGNTIYFGEGSWLTVV.

This sequence joins TRBV6-6 and TRBJ1-1; D might be TRBD1 (5 bases). V gave up 0 bases and J gave up 4 bases, with 6 bases separating them. This CDR3 contains 13 residues. Germline V gene data show CDR1 as MNHNY and CDR2 as SVGAGI (reference sequence). CDR3 protein: CASSYSGGTEAFF. CDR3 coding DNA: TGTGCCAGCAGTTACTCGGGGGGCACTGAAGCTTTCTTT.

The chain is built from TRBV11-2 and TRBJ2-4; unclear D gene. Germline V lookup: CDR1 SGHAT, CDR2 FQNNGV. Trimming shortened V by 4 bases and J by 10 bases, and 8 bases separated the two germline ends. The CDR3 covers 11 residues. The CDR3 DNA reads as TGTGCCAGCAGCTCAGTCAGAATTCAGTACTTC. Residues: CASSSVRIQYF.

The CDR3 nucleotides read TGTGCCACCAGCAGACTCGCAGGGGCTACCTACGAGCAGTACTTC. Amino acid sequence: CATSRLAGATYEQYF. The chain employs TRBV15 and TRBJ2-7; tentative D call: TRBD1 (6 bases). The CDR3 totals 15 residues. CDR1 is LNHNV and CDR2 is YYDKDF in the germline V gene (reference sequence). V was cut by 2 bases and J by 2 bases, with 13 bases left in between. The full variable domain, in which reference TRBV15 and TRBJ2-7 provide the parts outside the CDR3, is DAMVIQNPRYQVTQFGKPVTLSCSQTLNHNVMYWYQQKSSQAPKLLFHYYDKDFNNEADTPDNFQSRRPNTSFCFLDIRSPGLGDTAMYLCATSRLAGATYEQYFGPGTRLTVT.

The chain is built from TRBV4-1 and TRBJ2-7; TRBD2 is a possible D gene (6 bases). The germline V gene has CDR1 MGHRA and CDR2 YSYEKL. Trimming removed 1 base from V and 0 bases from J, with 13 bases in between. This CDR3 contains 16 residues. The CDR3 DNA is TGCGCCAGCAGCCAAGTTGGGGACTTCTCCTCCTACGAGCAGTACTTC. Amino acids: CASSQVGDFSSYEQYF.

The chain links TRBV6-1 to TRBJ2-3, with TRBD2 identical over 9 bases. The CDR3 extends over 16 amino acids. Germline V lookup: CDR1 MNHNS, CDR2 SASEGT. V shed 4 bases and J 6 bases; nucleotides not matched to a gene: 11. The DNA of the CDR3 is TGTGCCAGCAGTGCCCGGGGTAGCGGGGGAGGGGATACGCAGTATTTT. As protein: CASSARGSGGGDTQYF.

The chain links TRBV11-2 to TRBJ1-2, with 7 bases that match TRBD1. Germline V gives CDR1 SGHAT, CDR2 FQNNGV. The CDR3 consists of 16 residues. J gave up 4 bases and V 5 bases, and 13 bases lay outside the gene matches. As DNA, the CDR3 is TGTGCCAGCAGCCTCCCTCACCGGACAGGCGGCTATGGCTACACCTTC. Its translation: CASSLPHRTGGYGYTF. Combining the CDR3 with reference TRBV11-2 and TRBJ1-2 gives the whole variable domain EAGVAQSPRYKIIEKRQSVAFWCNPISGHATLYWYQQILGQGPKLLIQFQNNGVVDDSQLPKDRFSAERLKGVDSTLKIQPAKLEDSAVYLCASSLPHRTGGYGYTFGSGTRLTVV.

Only one count was recorded for this clone. CDR3 residues: CASSLTGGEEQYF. As DNA, the CDR3 is TGTGCCAGCAGCTTGACGGGAGGGGAAGAGCAGTACTTC. The chain couples TRBV5-6 to TRBJ2-7; 8 bases agree with TRBD2. This CDR3 spans 13 amino acids. V was clipped by 1 base and J by 7 bases; unmatched bases: 4. From germline, CDR1 is SGHDT and CDR2 YYEEEE.

The V call is TRBV5-1, the J call TRBJ2-3, with TRBD2 matching over 11 bases. Trimming at V came to 4 bases and at J to 1 base, leaving 5 bases not matched to a gene. There are 16 residues in the CDR3. The germline V gene has CDR1 SGHRS and CDR2 YFSETQ. CDR3 nucleotides: TGCGCCAGCAGCGCCGGGACTAGCGGAGGCACAGATACGCAGTATTTT. It is translated as CASSAGTSGGTDTQYF.

This chain links TRBV16 with TRBJ2-7; D uncertain. The CDR3 is 16 residues long. CDR1 and CDR2 from the germline V gene are KGHSY and FQNENV. Trimming took off 3 bases at V and 4 bases at J, with 19 bases between the two ends. CDR3 DNA: TGTGCCAGCAGCCAGTCGTTAGGCCGAAGACAATACGAGCAGTACTTC. Translation: CASSQSLGRRQYEQYF.

This chain links TRBV7-8 with TRBJ2-7; D unclear. With 5 bases removed from V and 6 bases from J, the gap between germline ends came to 11 bases. The CDR3 is 12 residues long. Germline V gene lookup returns CDR1 SGHVS and CDR2 FQNEAQ. The CDR3 spells CASSLINGEQYF. The DNA of the CDR3 is TGTGCCAGCAGCCTAATTAACGGCGAGCAGTACTTC. The whole variable domain, remainder taken from reference TRBV7-8 and TRBJ2-7, is GAGVSQSPRYKVAKRGQDVALRCDPISGHVSLFWYQQALGQGPEFLTYFQNEAQLDKSGLPSDRFFAERPEGSVSTLKIQRTQQEDSAVYLCASSLINGEQYFGPGTRLTVT.

The rearrangement joins TRBV4-2 to TRBJ2-1, with D possibly matching TRBD2 (5 bases). The CDR3 has 14 amino acids. Trimming shortened V by 3 bases and J by 4 bases, and 10 bases separated the two germline ends. Germline assignment: CDR1 LGHNA and CDR2 YNFKEQ. DNA for the CDR3: TGTGCCAGCAGCCATCAAGAGCGGTACAATGAGCAGTTCTTC. Protein: CASSHQERYNEQFF.

This chain links TRBV10-2 with TRBJ2-3, with D possibly matching TRBD2 (6 bases). CDR1 is WSHSY and CDR2 is SAAADI in the germline V gene. The CDR3 spans 16 residues. V lost 0 bases and J 0 bases, leaving 10 bases between the germline ends. The CDR3 here is CASSESGGVSTDTQYF. In DNA form, the CDR3 reads TGCGCCAGCAGTGAGTCGGGAGGAGTCAGCACAGATACGCAGTATTTT.

The chain carries TRBV5-1 and TRBJ2-3; 12 bases are shared with TRBD2. The germline gives CDR1 SGHRS, CDR2 YFSETQ. CDR3 size: 19 residues. Trimming cost V 4 bases and J 0 bases; bases outside gene matches: 12. The CDR3 nucleotides are TGCGCCAGCAGCGAAAGACTAGCGGGGGCAGGAGCTAGCACAGATACGCAGTATTTT. Its protein is CASSERLAGAGASTDTQYF.